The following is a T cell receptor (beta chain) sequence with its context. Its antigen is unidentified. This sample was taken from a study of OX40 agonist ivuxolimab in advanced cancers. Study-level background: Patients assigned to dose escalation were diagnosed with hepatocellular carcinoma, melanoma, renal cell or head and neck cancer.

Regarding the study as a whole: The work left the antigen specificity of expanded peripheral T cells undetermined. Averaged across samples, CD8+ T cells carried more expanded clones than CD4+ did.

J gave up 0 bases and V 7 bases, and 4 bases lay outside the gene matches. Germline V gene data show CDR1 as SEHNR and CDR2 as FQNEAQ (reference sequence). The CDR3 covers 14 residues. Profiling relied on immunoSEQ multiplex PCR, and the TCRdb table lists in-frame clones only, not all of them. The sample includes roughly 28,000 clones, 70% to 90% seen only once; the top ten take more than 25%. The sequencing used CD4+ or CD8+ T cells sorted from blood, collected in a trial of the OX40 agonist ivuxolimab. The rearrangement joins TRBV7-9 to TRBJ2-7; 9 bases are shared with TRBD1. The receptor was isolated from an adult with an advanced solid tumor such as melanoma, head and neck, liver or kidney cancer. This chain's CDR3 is CASTRTGDSYEQYF. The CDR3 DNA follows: TGTGCCAGCACCAGGACAGGGGACTCCTACGAGCAGTACTTC.